This TCR beta chain emerged from a study of T-cell reconstitution after alpha-beta-depleted transplantation in children. The TCRbeta library was prepared with unique molecular identifiers. TCRdb re-called the PCR reads with MiXCR, one entry per CDR3 protein. The data hold about 610,000 distinct CDR3 sequences, with about a quarter observed a single time. CDR3 length: 15 residues. CDR1 and CDR2 from the germline V gene are DFQATT and SNEGSKA (reference sequence). Unmatched junction bases numbered 4, after V lost 0 bases and J lost 4 bases. This clonotype was seen only a few times. The rearrangement links TRBV20-1 to TRBJ2-5, with 11 nucleotides matching TRBD2. The sequencing used PBMCs, collected before TCRalphabeta/CD19-depleted stem cell transplant. The origin of this receptor is a boy under two years old with Wiskott-Aldrich syndrome, due to receive a stem cell transplant. In nucleotides, the CDR3 is TGCAGTGCTAGAGACCTAGCGGGAGGAGGAGAGACCCAGTACTTC. Translated, it gives CSARDLAGGGETQYF.